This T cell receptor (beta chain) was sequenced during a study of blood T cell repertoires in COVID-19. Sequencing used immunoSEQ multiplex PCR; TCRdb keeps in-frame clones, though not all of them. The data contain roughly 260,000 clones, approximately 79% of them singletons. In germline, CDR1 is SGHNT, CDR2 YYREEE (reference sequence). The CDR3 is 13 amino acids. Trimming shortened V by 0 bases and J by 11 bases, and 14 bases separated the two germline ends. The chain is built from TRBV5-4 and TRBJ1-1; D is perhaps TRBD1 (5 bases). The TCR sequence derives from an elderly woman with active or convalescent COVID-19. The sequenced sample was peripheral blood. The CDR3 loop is CASSLGGAVGAFF. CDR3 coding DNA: TGTGCCAGCAGCTTGGGGGGCGCGGTAGGGGCTTTCTTT.